Below are 18 T cell receptor beta chains sequenced from a single sample in a study of T cell repertoires in ileal Crohn's disease. Assay: immunoSEQ multiplex PCR; the TCRdb copy retains only in-frame clones and omits some. The sample records roughly 5,300 clones, more than 65% being singletons. Time point reported: neoterminal ileum biopsy at postoperative endoscopy, about 6 months after surgery. The material sequenced was ileal tissue. These receptors were obtained from an adult with Crohn's disease.

V and J are TRBV5-1 and TRBJ2-7; 11 nucleotides agree with TRBD2. Per the germline V gene, CDR1 is SGHRS and CDR2 is YFSETQ. V lost 4 bases and J lost 0; bases outside the gene matches: 6. The CDR3 length is 16 residues. CDR3 amino acids: CASSSLAGGNSYEQYF. The CDR3, as DNA: TGCGCCAGCAGCAGCCTAGCGGGGGGCAACTCCTACGAGCAGTACTTC.

The V call is TRBV25-1, the J call TRBJ1-2, with D uncertain. Trimming pared 0 bases from V and 2 bases from J, leaving 4 bases between. Germline CDR1 MGHDK, CDR2 SYGVNS. The CDR3 is 13 amino acids. For the CDR3, the DNA is TGTGCCAGCAGTGAATACACCAACTATGGCTACACCTTC. The encoded protein is CASSEYTNYGYTF.

This clone was counted a few times. The chain joins TRBV5-1 to TRBJ2-7; 7 bases are a match to TRBD1. The CDR3 has 12 amino acids. Germline-derived CDR1 and CDR2 are SGHRS and YFSETQ. V lost 4 bases to trimming and J lost 3 bases; unmatched junction nucleotides: 1. This CDR3 is CASSRQGYEQYF. The CDR3 bases are TGCGCCAGCAGCCGACAGGGCTACGAGCAGTACTTC.

The rearrangement links TRBV13 to TRBJ2-1; tentative D call: TRBD1 (6 bases). With 8 bases removed from V and 7 bases from J, the gap between germline ends came to 18 bases. Germline V CDR1 and CDR2: PRHDT, FYEKMQ (reference sequence). There are 14 residues in the CDR3. CDR3 DNA sequence: TGTGCCAGCCATAGCTACCTTAGGGGGAATGAGCAGTTCTTC. It specifies CASHSYLRGNEQFF.

The chain employs TRBV2 and TRBJ2-2; D might be TRBD1 or TRBD2, each matching 5 bases. Trimming pared 5 bases from V and 0 bases from J, leaving 13 bases between. The CDR3 consists of 16 residues. CDR1 is SNHLY, CDR2 FYNNEI, per germline. CDR3 nucleotides: TGTGCCAGCAGTCGAGCAGGGACGGCGAACACCGGGGAGCTGTTTTTT. Translating it yields CASSRAGTANTGELFF. The variable domain in full, with the rest retrieved from reference TRBV2 and TRBJ2-2, is EPEVTQTPSHQVTQMGQEVILRCVPISNHLYFYWYRQILGQKVEFLVSFYNNEISEKSEIFDDQFSVERPDGSNFTLKIRSTKLEDSAMYFCASSRAGTANTGELFFGEGSRLTVL.

The chain joins TRBV19 to TRBJ2-3, with D perhaps matching TRBD1 (7 bases). This CDR3 has 13 amino acids. Trimming took 3 bases from V and 6 from J, leaving 10 bases between them. Germline CDR1 and CDR2: LNHDA and SQIVND (reference sequence). The CDR3 nucleotides read TGTGCCAGTAGTATGTCAGGGGGGGATACGCAGTATTTT. This translates into CASSMSGGDTQYF. Full variable domain (outside the CDR3, taken from reference TRBV19 and TRBJ2-3): DGGITQSPKYLFRKEGQNVTLSCEQNLNHDAMYWYRQDPGQGLRLIYYSQIVNDFQKGDIAEGYSVSREKKESFPLTVTSAQKNPTAFYLCASSMSGGDTQYFGPGTRLTVL.

The chain employs TRBV5-1 and TRBJ1-2, with D uncertain. This CDR3 has 12 amino acids. V was shortened by 3 bases and J by 4 bases, with 7 bases between the two germline ends. Germline values: CDR1 SGHRS, CDR2 YFSETQ. The CDR3 sequence is CASSSQVYGYTF. In DNA, the CDR3 is TGCGCCAGCAGCTCCCAAGTCTATGGCTACACCTTC.

V usage is TRBV27 and J usage is TRBJ1-5; 7 bases match TRBD1. The CDR3 totals 16 residues. The germline V gene encodes CDR1 MNHEY and CDR2 SMNVEV (reference sequence). J was trimmed by 5 bases and V by 5 bases; bases with no gene match: 12. This CDR3 is CASSPRGDRLDQPQHF. Here the CDR3 DNA reads TGTGCCAGCAGTCCCCGCGGGGACAGACTAGATCAGCCCCAGCATTTT.

In its sample, this clone was seen once. The genes are TRBV30 and TRBJ1-5, with no clear D. The CDR3 extends over 13 amino acids. The ends were cut back, 1 base at V and 4 bases at J, with 8 bases in the middle. Germline values: CDR1 GTSNPN, CDR2 SVGIG (reference sequence). The CDR3 DNA reads as TGTGCCTGGAGTGGGTCATCAAATCAGCCCCAGCATTTT. Translated, it gives CAWSGSSNQPQHF.

This chain uses TRBV11-2 with TRBJ1-2; TRBD1 is a possible D gene (5 bases). The V gene's germline CDR1 is SGHAT and CDR2 FQNNGV. The CDR3 consists of 13 residues. V was cut by 4 bases and J by 4 bases, with 10 bases left in between. CDR3 sequence: CASSSGHGYGYTF. For the CDR3, the DNA is TGTGCCAGCAGCTCAGGGCACGGCTATGGCTACACCTTC.

The chain uses TRBV9 and TRBJ2-1; 10 nucleotides line up with TRBD1. This CDR3 has 15 amino acids. In germline, CDR1 is SGDLS, CDR2 YYNGEE. V lost 4 bases, J lost 8 bases, and 9 bases stayed unmatched. The CDR3 here is CASSHPGQGIDEQFF. DNA of the CDR3: TGTGCCAGCAGCCATCCGGGACAGGGGATTGATGAGCAGTTCTTC.

The chain has TRBV7-8 and TRBJ1-5, with D unresolved. Germline V lookup: CDR1 SGHVS, CDR2 FQNEAQ. Trimming took off 2 bases at V and 6 bases at J, with 14 bases between the two ends. The CDR3 consists of 15 residues. CDR3: CASSLLAMGSQPQHF. CDR3 bases: TGTGCCAGCAGCTTACTGGCGATGGGAAGTCAGCCCCAGCATTTT.

V and J are TRBV11-1 and TRBJ2-5; 10 bases are shared with TRBD1. The germline gives CDR1 SGHAT, CDR2 FQDESV (reference sequence). The junction had 16 bases not matched to a gene; V was cut back by 5 bases and J by 7 bases. This CDR3 spans 17 amino acids. CDR3 protein: CASSPGTRQGARGTQYF. CDR3 nucleotides: TGTGCCAGCAGCCCGGGAACCCGACAGGGGGCGCGTGGGACCCAGTACTTC.

The genes are TRBV19 and TRBJ2-7; a possible D gene is TRBD2 (6 bases). Per germline, CDR1 LNHDA and CDR2 SQIVND (reference sequence). This CDR3 is built from 14 residues. V was pared by 4 bases and J by 6 bases, with 16 bases between. Here the CDR3 DNA reads TGTGCCAGTAGTACGTCCGGGAGAAGGAGCGAGCAGTACTTC. Encoded protein: CASSTSGRRSEQYF.

In its sample, this clone was seen once. The V call is TRBV7-6, the J call TRBJ2-7; TRBD1 agrees at 8 bases. Trimming at V came to 2 bases and at J to 2 bases, leaving 5 bases not matched to a gene. CDR1 and CDR2 (germline): SGHVS, FNYEAQ. The CDR3 has 15 residues. CDR3 nucleotides: TGTGCCAGCAGCTTATATACAGGGGGGCCCTACGAGCAGTACTTC. Translating gives CASSLYTGGPYEQYF.

This rearrangement joins TRBV9 to TRBJ1-1; no clear D. Germline values: CDR1 SGDLS, CDR2 YYNGEE. The CDR3 is made up of 14 amino acids. V lost 3 bases to trimming and J lost 0 bases, with 9 bases between them. The CDR3 sequence: CASSAQSMNTEAFF. The CDR3 DNA reads TGTGCCAGCAGCGCACAGTCCATGAACACTGAAGCTTTCTTT.

The rearrangement joins TRBV5-8 to TRBJ1-6; D might be TRBD1 (5 bases). V lost 2 bases, J lost 4 bases, and 13 bases lay in between. CDR3 length equals 16 residues. Germline assignment: CDR1 SGHTS and CDR2 YDEGEE. CDR3 in DNA: TGTGCCAGCAGCTTCGAGGGGCGCGGTTATAATTCACCCCTCCACTTT. The encoded protein is CASSFEGRGYNSPLHF.

This clone occurred a few times. The chain recombines TRBV10-3 with TRBJ1-1, with 7 bases that match TRBD1. CDR1 and CDR2 from the germline V gene are ENHRY and SYGVKD. The junction had 4 bases not matched to a gene; V was cut back by 3 bases and J by 0 bases. The CDR3 extends over 15 amino acids. CDR3 bases: TGTGCCATCAGTGACAGGGGGACTTTGAACACTGAAGCTTTCTTT. Its translation is CAISDRGTLNTEAFF.